Given below is one TCR beta chain in context. Its antigen is unknown. Base qualities are not at hand, and no much larger clone is one base apart. The immunoSEQ Assay, a bias-controlled multiplex PCR, was used to amplify TCRbeta CDR3 regions from genomic DNA. The authors processed their data as follows. The number of nucleated cells in each sample was estimated by amplification of reference gene primers within the assay. To quantify the absolute abundance of each unique TCRbeta CDR3 rearrangement, sequence reads were collapsed and filtered. For each sample, productive Simpson clonality was calculated as the square root of Simpson's diversity index over productive rearrangements. TCRdb stores this immuneACCESS table with in-frame sequences only. Part of the clones is absent; in the studies checked, under half of the shortfall reflects unresolved V genes, and no reason is known for the rest. That table furnishes V, J and clone size, whereas the DNA furnished D and trimming. The sample records under 50,000 clones, 92% of which are singletons. The ten largest clones capture around 13% of the sample.

This record comes from a study of blood T cell repertoires in COVID-19 (dated by TCRdb to about 2020). For the wider study: Samples covering the acute and convalescent phases of COVID-19 were provided by collaborators in the United States, Italy and Spain. The material from the prospective study consisted of cDNA or gDNA derived from T cells, B-cell-depleted T cells, or PBMCs. Subjects who had been exposed to COVID-19, were actively infected with it, or had recovered from it provided the deeply sampled blood TCRbeta repertoires that made up the dataset. The repertoires were made available in a free public database intended to serve as a resource for research on the immune response to SARS-CoV-2. The samples were drawn from the first 160 participants of the ongoing ImmuneRACE study and from over 950 subjects provided by 6 global collaborators. A de-identified subject ID, COVID-19 status, age in years and sex were almost always included in the sample metadata. HLA class I and class II types, where available, came from metadata supplied by the sample provider rather than from assay-based typing.

In the germline V gene (reference sequence), CDR1 corresponds to GTSNPN and CDR2 to SVGIG. Germline trimming amounts to 3 bases on V and 3 bases on J, with 1 as the count of junction bases outside the gene matches. Measured from the cysteine to the phenylalanine, the CDR3 is 13 residues long. Only the CDR3 DNA is retained, 39 bases long and in frame from the first base. Overall results and qualifications from the work: The amount of clinical and demographic metadata varied by source and participant and was provided uncurated.

The collaborating institutions used their own protocols to collect whole blood in K2EDTA tubes. For TCRbeta analysis, collaborators shipped samples as frozen whole blood, isolated PBMCs, or DNA extracted from either of those sample types. Sequencing was carried out using peripheral blood. The receptor was isolated from a human donor in a cohort sampled during active COVID-19. The sequence joins TRBV30 to TRBJ2-7, and 11 bases in between align with TRBD2. The sequence in DNA is TGTGCCTGGAGACTAGCGGGGGTCTACGAGCAGTACTTC. The encoded protein is CAWRLAGVYEQYF.